This TCR beta chain is from a study of beta chain features in type 1 diabetes. Whole-study context: Regarding age, gender and cell yields, patients proved similar to healthy donors.

Using CD45RO/CCR7/CD25/CD127/CD95/CD27, CD4+ naive, central memory, regulatory and stem cell-like memory cells were sorted. Study results and caveats: A moderate, significant TCRB CDR3 shortening appeared in type 1 diabetes across four CD4+ subsets. There was no resolution here of whether HLA type influences TCRB rearrangement. Across patients, naive, central memory and Treg TCRB repertoires exhibited apparently greater similarity than was observed across healthy donors.

This CDR3 is built from 15 residues. From germline, CDR1 is SGHRS and CDR2 YFSETQ. V gave up 4 bases and J gave up 7 bases; unmatched junction bases: 12. The investigators reverse transcribed all of the isolated RNA, so they sequenced expressed TCRB transcripts. TCRdb keeps only in-frame clones here, not all; method: immunoSEQ multiplex PCR. This table holds about 70,000 clones, roughly 49% found once. Comments on this clone: The antigen remains unidentified.

This chain connects TRBV5-1 to TRBJ2-7, with 9 bases aligning to TRBD1. Sequencing was performed on central memory CD4+ T cells from blood. This TCR came from a man under 40 with type 1 diabetes. As DNA, the CDR3 is TGCGCCAGCAGCACCCTGGGACAGGGTGCCAGGGAGCAGTACTTC. It translates to CASSTLGQGAREQYF. The variable domain in full, with the rest retrieved from reference TRBV5-1 and TRBJ2-7, is KAGVTQTPRYLIKTRGQQVTLSCSPISGHRSVSWYQQTPGQGLQFLFEYFSETQRNKGNFPGRFSGRQFSNSRSEMNVSTLELGDSALYLCASSTLGQGAREQYFGPGTRLTVT.